This T cell receptor beta chain was sequenced for a study of HIV-infected patients and healthy controls. The CDR3 length is 13 residues. Per the germline V gene, CDR1 is DFQATT and CDR2 is SNEGSKA (reference sequence). J lost 0 bases, V lost 5 bases, and 3 bases had no gene match. This clonotype was seen repeatedly, ten times or more. TCRdb re-called the 5' RACE reads with MiXCR, one entry per CDR3 protein. The data contain 15,000 to 20,000 distinct CDR3 sequences, roughly a fifth of them singletons. The chain joins TRBV20-1 to TRBJ2-7; 8 bases map to TRBD1. Sequenced material: CD8+ T cells from blood. The receptor was isolated from a human donor in good health. The CDR3 DNA reads as TGCAGTGCTTTGGACAGGGTCTCCTACGAGCAGTACTTC. The encoded protein is CSALDRVSYEQYF.